The TCR beta chain under discussion was sequenced for a study of control samples from healthy donors and cancer patients. The germline V gene encodes CDR1 MDHEN and CDR2 SYDVKM. Trimming took 6 bases from V and 10 from J; bases not matched to a gene: 15. CDR3 length equals 15 residues. With regard to this clone: At the DNA level, this CDR3 is encoded by other sequences in the same sample as well.

Generated by immunoSEQ multiplex PCR, the TCRdb table keeps only in-frame clones and is missing some. This repertoire shows about 220,000 clones, about 95% found once; its top ten account for more than 1.3%. The clonotype originates from a man aged 50-59 years in good health. The V gene is TRBV28, the J gene TRBJ1-1, with TRBD1 matching over 9 bases. The sample taken for sequencing was blood. DNA of the CDR3: TGTGCCAGCAGCTCCCCCGCCGGGACAGGGAGGAGAGCTTTCTTT. Translating it yields CASSSPAGTGRRAFF. Looking up the rest from reference TRBV28 and TRBJ1-1 gives the full variable domain: DVKVTQSSRYLVKRTGEKVFLECVQDMDHENMFWYRQDPGLGLRLIYFSYDVKMKEKGDIPEGYSVSREKKERFSLILESASTNQTSMYLCASSSPAGTGRRAFFGQGTRLTVV.